The clone carrying this TCR beta chain turned up a few times. The data were obtained in a study of CD8+ T cells in alopecia areata. As for the study in general: Administration of oral tofacitinib to treated patients was at 5 to 10 mg twice daily.

Peripheral blood and lesional scalp punch biopsies came from alopecia areata patients. cDNA prepared by RNA extraction and subsequent reverse transcription served as the template for sequencing. Measured with immunoSEQ multiplex PCR; TCRdb has only the in-frame clones, and not every one. The repertoire holds 150,000 to 200,000 clones, 50% to 75% seen once, with under 15% in the top ten. The receptor was derived from a human donor with alopecia areata. This material consisted of CD4+ T cells sorted from blood, taken at week 0.

The CDR3 loop reads CATSRDAPDTQYF. CDR3 bases: TGTGCCACCAGCAGAGATGCGCCAGATACGCAGTATTTT. This rearrangement joins TRBV15 to TRBJ2-3, with D unresolved. CDR1 and CDR2 (germline): LNHNV, YYDKDF (reference sequence). V lost 0 bases and J lost 4, with 5 bases in between. The CDR3 is made up of 13 amino acids. The full variable domain, rest sourced from reference TRBV15 and TRBJ2-3, is DAMVIQNPRYQVTQFGKPVTLSCSQTLNHNVMYWYQQKSSQAPKLLFHYYDKDFNNEADTPDNFQSRRPNTSFCFLDIRSPGLGDTAMYLCATSRDAPDTQYFGPGTRLTVL.